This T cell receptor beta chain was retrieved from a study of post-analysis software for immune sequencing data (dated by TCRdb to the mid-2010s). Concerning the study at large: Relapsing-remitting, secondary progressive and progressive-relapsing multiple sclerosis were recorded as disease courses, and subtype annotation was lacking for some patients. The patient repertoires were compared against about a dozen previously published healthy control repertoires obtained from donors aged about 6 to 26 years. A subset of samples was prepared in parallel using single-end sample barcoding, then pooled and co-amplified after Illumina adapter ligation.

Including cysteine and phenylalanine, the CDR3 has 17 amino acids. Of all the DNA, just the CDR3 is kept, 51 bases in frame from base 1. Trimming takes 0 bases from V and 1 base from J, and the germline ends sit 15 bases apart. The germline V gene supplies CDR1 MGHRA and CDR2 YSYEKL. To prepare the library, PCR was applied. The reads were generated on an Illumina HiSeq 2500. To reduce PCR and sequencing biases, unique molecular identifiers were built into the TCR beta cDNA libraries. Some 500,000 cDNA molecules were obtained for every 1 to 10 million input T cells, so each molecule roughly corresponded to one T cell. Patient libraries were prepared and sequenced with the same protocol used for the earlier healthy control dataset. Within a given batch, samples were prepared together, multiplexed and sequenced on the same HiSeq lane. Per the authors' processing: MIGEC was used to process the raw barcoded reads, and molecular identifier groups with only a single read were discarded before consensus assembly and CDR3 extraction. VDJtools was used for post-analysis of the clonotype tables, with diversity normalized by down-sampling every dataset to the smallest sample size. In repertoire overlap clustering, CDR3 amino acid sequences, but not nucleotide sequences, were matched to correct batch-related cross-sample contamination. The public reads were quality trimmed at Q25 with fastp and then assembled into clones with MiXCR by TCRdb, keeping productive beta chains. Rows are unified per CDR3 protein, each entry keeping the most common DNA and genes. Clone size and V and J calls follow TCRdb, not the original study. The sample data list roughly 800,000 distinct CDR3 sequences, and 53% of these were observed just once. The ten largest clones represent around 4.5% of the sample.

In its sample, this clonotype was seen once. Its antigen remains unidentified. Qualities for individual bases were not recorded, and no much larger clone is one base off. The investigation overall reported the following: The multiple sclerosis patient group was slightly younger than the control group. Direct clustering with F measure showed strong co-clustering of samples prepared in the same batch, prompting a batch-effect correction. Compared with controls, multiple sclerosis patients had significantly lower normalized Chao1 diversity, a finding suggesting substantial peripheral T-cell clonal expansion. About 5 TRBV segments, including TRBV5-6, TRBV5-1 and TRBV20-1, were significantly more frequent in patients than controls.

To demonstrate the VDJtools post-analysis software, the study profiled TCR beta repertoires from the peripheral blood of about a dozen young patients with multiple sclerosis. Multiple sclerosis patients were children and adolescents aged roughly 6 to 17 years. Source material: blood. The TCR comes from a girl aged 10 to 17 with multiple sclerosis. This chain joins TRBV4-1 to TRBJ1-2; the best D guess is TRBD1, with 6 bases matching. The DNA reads TGCGCCAGCAGCCAAGATCCAGGCCGGGGGCTTAACTATGGCTACACCTTC. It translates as CASSQDPGRGLNYGYTF.